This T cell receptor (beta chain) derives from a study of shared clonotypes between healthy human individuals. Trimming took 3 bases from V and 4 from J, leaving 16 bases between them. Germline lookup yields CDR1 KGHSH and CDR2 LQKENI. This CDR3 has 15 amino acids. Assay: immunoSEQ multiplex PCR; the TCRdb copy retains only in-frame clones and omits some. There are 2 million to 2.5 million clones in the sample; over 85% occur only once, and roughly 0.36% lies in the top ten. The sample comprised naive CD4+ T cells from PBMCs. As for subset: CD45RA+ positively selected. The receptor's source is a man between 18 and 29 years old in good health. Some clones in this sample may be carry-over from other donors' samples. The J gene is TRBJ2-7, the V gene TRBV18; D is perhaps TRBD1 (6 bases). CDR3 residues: CASSPLRQEDYEQYF. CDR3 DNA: TGTGCCAGCTCACCCCTCCGACAGGAGGATTACGAGCAGTACTTC.